A selection of T cell receptor beta chains follows, all from one sample in a study of OX40 agonist ivuxolimab in advanced cancers. The assay was immunoSEQ multiplex PCR, and TCRdb's table has in-frame clones only and misses some. The sample shows more than 75,000 clones, 85% to 90% of them seen only once. The sequencing here drew on CD4+ or CD8+ T cells sorted from blood, taken in a trial of the OX40 agonist ivuxolimab. The receptors derive from an adult with an advanced solid tumor such as melanoma, head and neck, liver or kidney cancer. CDR3s include the opening cysteine and the closing phenylalanine or tryptophan. Fields, in order: V gene, J gene, clone size, CDR3 protein. The size entry is marked missing in some rows and otherwise reads once, few, many or a size class.

V gene: TRBV6-5
J gene: TRBJ2-7
clone size: .
CDR3 protein: CASSPLGYEQYF

V gene: TRBV5-1
J gene: TRBJ1-3
clone size: .
CDR3 protein: CASSRDWSGNTIYF

V gene: TRBV10-3
J gene: TRBJ1-4
clone size: .
CDR3 protein: CAISDTGGVEKLFF

V gene: TRBV7-2
J gene: TRBJ2-7
clone size: .
CDR3 protein: CASSLVAYYEQYF

V gene: TRBV9
J gene: TRBJ1-3
clone size: .
CDR3 protein: CASSGEVLSGNTIYF

V gene: TRBV10-3
J gene: TRBJ2-7
clone size: .
CDR3 protein: CAISGLANEQYF

V gene: TRBV6-6
J gene: TRBJ1-1
clone size: once
CDR3 protein: CASSDRGTEAFF

V gene: TRBV23-1
J gene: TRBJ1-5
clone size: .
CDR3 protein: CASSQQGDQPQHF

V gene: TRBV20-1
J gene: TRBJ1-1
clone size: .
CDR3 protein: CSVVQNTEAFF

V gene: TRBV5-1
J gene: TRBJ2-1
clone size: .
CDR3 protein: CASSLGGLAGNNEQFF

V gene: TRBV7-9
J gene: TRBJ2-5
clone size: .
CDR3 protein: CASSFGPGGREEETQYF

V gene: TRBV7-9
J gene: TRBJ1-1
clone size: .
CDR3 protein: CASRPRTDHTEAFF

V gene: TRBV27
J gene: TRBJ1-1
clone size: .
CDR3 protein: CASTPGQGLNTEAFF

V gene: TRBV5-6
J gene: TRBJ2-1
clone size: .
CDR3 protein: CASSNGGAYLSSYNEQFF

V gene: TRBV5-1
J gene: TRBJ2-7
clone size: once
CDR3 protein: CASSLALAGHEQYF

V gene: TRBV27
J gene: TRBJ2-1
clone size: .
CDR3 protein: CASSLSGQAGEQFF

V gene: TRBV6-4
J gene: TRBJ1-1
clone size: .
CDR3 protein: CASSDSEYTEAFF

V gene: TRBV29-1
J gene: TRBJ2-6
clone size: .
CDR3 protein: CSVEDSRSSGANVLTF

V gene: TRBV30
J gene: TRBJ1-2
clone size: .
CDR3 protein: CAWDRGSYGYTF

V gene: TRBV10-3
J gene: TRBJ2-7
clone size: .
CDR3 protein: CAARLGGDSSYEQYF

V gene: TRBV29-1
J gene: TRBJ2-7
clone size: .
CDR3 protein: CSAVRTGDDEQYF

V gene: TRBV6-6
J gene: TRBJ1-6
clone size: .
CDR3 protein: CASSYSEGNSPLHF

V gene: TRBV27
J gene: TRBJ2-1
clone size: .
CDR3 protein: CASSLSWQGDNEQFF

V gene: TRBV6-6
J gene: TRBJ2-7
clone size: .
CDR3 protein: CASSGDVGYEQYF

V gene: TRBV30
J gene: TRBJ2-5
clone size: .
CDR3 protein: CAWKIAETQYF

V gene: TRBV19
J gene: TRBJ1-2
clone size: .
CDR3 protein: CASSINRGRGTNYGYTF

V gene: TRBV5-4
J gene: TRBJ2-2
clone size: .
CDR3 protein: CASSSGAGVNTGELFF

V gene: TRBV28
J gene: TRBJ1-5
clone size: .
CDR3 protein: CASGGQGVSNQPQHF

V gene: TRBV5-4
J gene: TRBJ2-3
clone size: once
CDR3 protein: CASRTGGTDTQYF

V gene: TRBV19
J gene: TRBJ1-1
clone size: .
CDR3 protein: CASSRAPGEAFF

V gene: TRBV29-1
J gene: TRBJ2-7
clone size: .
CDR3 protein: CSVALGTTYEQYF

V gene: TRBV2
J gene: TRBJ1-6
clone size: .
CDR3 protein: CASSVGGPRSPLHF

V gene: TRBV19
J gene: TRBJ1-1
clone size: once
CDR3 protein: CASSPLSGTGSPEAFF

V gene: TRBV6-5
J gene: TRBJ1-6
clone size: .
CDR3 protein: CASSYSRGSGGSPLHF

V gene: TRBV2
J gene: TRBJ2-2
clone size: few
CDR3 protein: CASKWGGLGTGELFF

V gene: TRBV27
J gene: TRBJ2-7
clone size: .
CDR3 protein: CASTRSFVGSYEQYF

V gene: TRBV19
J gene: TRBJ2-2
clone size: .
CDR3 protein: CASRYRTTLTGELFF

V gene: TRBV5-1
J gene: TRBJ2-5
clone size: .
CDR3 protein: CASSLAPTSGQETQYF

V gene: TRBV15
J gene: TRBJ1-2
clone size: .
CDR3 protein: CATSRDKGYGYTF

V gene: TRBV6-5
J gene: TRBJ2-7
clone size: .
CDR3 protein: CASSYGQAGTYEQYF

V gene: TRBV7-9
J gene: TRBJ1-1
clone size: .
CDR3 protein: CASSLLEGAEAFF

V gene: TRBV12-5
J gene: TRBJ2-7
clone size: .
CDR3 protein: CASGLTGELSEQYF

V gene: TRBV4-1
J gene: TRBJ1-2
clone size: .
CDR3 protein: CASSGTEANYGYTF

V gene: TRBV7-9
J gene: TRBJ1-6
clone size: .
CDR3 protein: CASSLGGQGPFSPLHF

V gene: TRBV7-7
J gene: TRBJ2-3
clone size: .
CDR3 protein: CASSLAEADTQYF

V gene: TRBV30
J gene: TRBJ2-3
clone size: .
CDR3 protein: CAWRGQVSTDTQYF

V gene: TRBV12-5
J gene: TRBJ1-5
clone size: .
CDR3 protein: CASGGGQTVNQPQHF

V gene: TRBV4-3
J gene: TRBJ2-2
clone size: once
CDR3 protein: CASSQESYTGELFF

V gene: TRBV9
J gene: TRBJ1-2
clone size: .
CDR3 protein: CASTEGLGSYGYTF

V gene: TRBV9
J gene: TRBJ2-4
clone size: .
CDR3 protein: CASSAGVFDIQYF

V gene: TRBV15
J gene: TRBJ2-7
clone size: once
CDR3 protein: CATSGLAGASYEQYF

V gene: TRBV6-1
J gene: TRBJ2-2
clone size: .
CDR3 protein: CASRHGTTGELFF

V gene: TRBV18
J gene: TRBJ2-5
clone size: .
CDR3 protein: CASSPPGQGVQYF

V gene: TRBV2
J gene: TRBJ2-7
clone size: .
CDR3 protein: CASREFDDEQYF